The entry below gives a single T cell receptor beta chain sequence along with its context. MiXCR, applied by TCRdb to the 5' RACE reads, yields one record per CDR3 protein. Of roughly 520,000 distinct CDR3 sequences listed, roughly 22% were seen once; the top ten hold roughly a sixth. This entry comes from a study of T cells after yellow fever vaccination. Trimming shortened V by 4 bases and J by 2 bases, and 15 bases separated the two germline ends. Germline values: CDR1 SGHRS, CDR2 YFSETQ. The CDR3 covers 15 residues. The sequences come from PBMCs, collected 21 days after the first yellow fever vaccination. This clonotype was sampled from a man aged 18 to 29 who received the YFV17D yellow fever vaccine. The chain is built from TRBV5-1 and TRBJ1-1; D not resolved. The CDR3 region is CASSLDTQRNTEAFF. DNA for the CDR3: TGCGCCAGCAGCCTTGACACCCAGCGAAACACTGAAGCTTTCTTT.